Shown below are 10 T cell receptor beta chains from a single sample sequenced in a study of blood T cells in healthy people across ages (dated by TCRdb to between 2014 and 2017). Libraries were made using 5' RACE. Instrument used: Illumina HiSeq 2500. A second PCR of about 7 to 12 cycles was performed with a sample-barcoded 5' primer and a J-beta primer mix. TCRdb handled the public reads itself, with Q25 trimming in fastp and clone calling in MiXCR, and kept productive beta chains. Each entry merges the rows of one CDR3 protein and shows their most common DNA and genes. The sample table holds 950,000 to 1,200,000 distinct CDR3 sequences, of which 35% to 45% were seen once. About an eighth of the sample is taken by the ten largest. The sample taken for sequencing was blood. All receptors come from a man aged 18 to 29 in good health.

CDR3 protein: CASSSNRQGMSTEAFF. The CDR3 DNA sequence: TGCGCCAGCAGCTCAAACCGACAGGGGATGAGCACTGAAGCTTTCTTT. The V and J genes are TRBV5-1 and TRBJ1-1; 8 bases match TRBD1. The trim removed 3 bases at V and 4 bases at J, leaving 11 bases unmatched. Per germline, CDR1 SGHRS and CDR2 YFSETQ. This CDR3 contains 16 residues.

The chain joins TRBV4-2 to TRBJ2-7, with D hard to call. V dropped 0 bases and J dropped 7 bases, with 13 bases sitting between them. This CDR3 is 14 amino acids long. CDR1 is LGHNA, CDR2 YNFKEQ, per germline. CDR3 sequence: CASSQDWGAGEQYF. CDR3 sequence (DNA): TGTGCCAGCAGCCAAGATTGGGGTGCTGGTGAGCAGTACTTC.

The V gene is TRBV5-6, the J gene TRBJ2-1; tentative D call: TRBD2 (7 bases). CDR1 and CDR2 from the germline V gene are SGHDT and YYEEEE. V gave up 2 bases and J gave up 3 bases, with 15 bases separating them. The CDR3 sequence is 16 residues long. Here the CDR3 reads CASSLDAGAGYNEQFF. The CDR3, as DNA: TGTGCCAGCAGCTTAGACGCGGGGGCCGGCTACAATGAGCAGTTCTTC.

The table lists this clonotype with a few counts. The chain joins TRBV4-3 to TRBJ2-7; TRBD1 is a possible D gene (5 bases). CDR1 and CDR2 from the germline V gene are LGHNA and YSLEER. This CDR3 region has 13 residues. Trimming took off 1 base at V and 4 bases at J, with 8 bases between the two ends. The CDR3 sequence is CASSQGGRYEQYF. The CDR3 nucleotides are TGCGCCAGCAGCCAAGGGGGCCGGTACGAGCAGTACTTC.

This clonotype was counted ten times or more. The chain uses TRBV9 and TRBJ2-5; D is ambiguous. CDR1 and CDR2 from the germline V gene are SGDLS and YYNGEE. CDR3 size: 13 residues. V dropped 3 bases and J dropped 2 bases, with 8 bases sitting between them. CDR3 protein: CASSGTEQETQYF. CDR3 in DNA: TGTGCCAGCAGCGGCACGGAACAAGAGACCCAGTACTTC.

This clonotype was seen a few times. The chain carries TRBV11-1 and TRBJ1-1; possible D gene TRBD1, 6 bases. Germline CDR1 reads SGHAT; CDR2 reads FQDESV (reference sequence). This CDR3 contains 15 residues. V was cut by 1 base and J by 4 bases, with 13 bases left in between. As DNA, the CDR3 is TGTGCCAGCAGCTTAGGGGAGGGGGAACTCACTGAAGCTTTCTTT. Protein product: CASSLGEGELTEAFF.

V usage is TRBV7-2 and J usage is TRBJ2-1; D tentatively reads TRBD1 or TRBD2 (5 bases each). V was clipped by 3 bases and J by 5 bases, with 17 bases between them. The CDR3 sequence is 16 residues long. The V gene's germline CDR1 is SGHTA and CDR2 FQGNSA. The CDR3: CASSFHYRDRHNEQFF. As DNA, the CDR3 is TGTGCCAGCAGCTTCCACTACCGGGACCGCCACAATGAGCAGTTCTTC.

This chain joins TRBV21-1 and TRBJ2-2. TRBV21-1 is listed as a pseudogene. The CDR3 is 15 residues long. The CDR3 here is CASSATPMGTGELFF. As DNA, the CDR3 is TGTGCCAGCAGCGCCACTCCTATGGGTACCGGGGAGCTGTTTTTT.

The V call is TRBV18, the J call TRBJ2-3; D is perhaps TRBD2 (6 bases). The CDR3 sequence is 14 residues long. With 3 bases removed from V and 2 bases from J, the gap between germline ends came to 9 bases. Germline V gene sequence: CDR1 KGHSH, CDR2 LQKENI. The CDR3 is CASSPQRVTDTQYF. The CDR3, as DNA: TGTGCCAGCTCACCCCAGCGGGTCACAGATACGCAGTATTTT.

The J gene is TRBJ1-4, the V gene TRBV18, with no clear D. Germline values: CDR1 KGHSH, CDR2 LQKENI. The V end was cut by 3 bases, the J end by 3 bases, with 8 bases between. The length of the CDR3 is 14 residues. The CDR3 bases are TGTGCCAGCTCACCGACGGCCTCTAATGAAAAACTGTTTTTT. Amino acids: CASSPTASNEKLFF.